Sequencing of this T cell receptor (beta chain) was carried out in a study of blood T cell repertoires in COVID-19. The Seattle site enrolled patients during active infection and followed them longitudinally. The assay was immunoSEQ multiplex PCR, and TCRdb's table has in-frame clones only and misses some. The data show tens of thousands of clones, about 83% seen once. V shed 5 bases and J 3 bases; nucleotides not matched to a gene: 5. In germline, CDR1 is SGHRS, CDR2 YFSETQ. The CDR3 is 14 amino acids. Sequencing was done on a sample of peripheral blood. This rearrangement joins TRBV5-1 to TRBJ2-5; 9 positions match TRBD2. This sequence was found in a man in his 70s with COVID-19, enrolled during active disease. CDR3 coding DNA: TGCGCCAGCAGTCCCGGGACTAGCAAAGAGACCCAGTACTTC. This gives the protein CASSPGTSKETQYF.